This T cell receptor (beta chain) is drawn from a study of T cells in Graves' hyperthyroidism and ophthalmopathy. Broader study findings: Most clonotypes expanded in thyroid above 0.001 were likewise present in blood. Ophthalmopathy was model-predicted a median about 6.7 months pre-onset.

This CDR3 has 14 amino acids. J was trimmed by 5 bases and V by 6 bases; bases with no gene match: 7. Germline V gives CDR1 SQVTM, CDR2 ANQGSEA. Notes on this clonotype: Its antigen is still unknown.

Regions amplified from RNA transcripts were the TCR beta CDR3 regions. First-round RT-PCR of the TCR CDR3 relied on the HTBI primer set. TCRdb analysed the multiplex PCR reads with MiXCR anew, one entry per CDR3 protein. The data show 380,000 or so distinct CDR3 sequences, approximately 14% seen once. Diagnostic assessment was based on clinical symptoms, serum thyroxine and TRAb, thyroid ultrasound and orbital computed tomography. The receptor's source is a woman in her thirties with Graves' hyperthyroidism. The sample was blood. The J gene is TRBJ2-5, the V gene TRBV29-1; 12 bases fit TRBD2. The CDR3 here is CSVAQTSGGETQYF. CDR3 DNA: TGCAGCGTCGCTCAGACTAGCGGGGGTGAGACCCAGTACTTC. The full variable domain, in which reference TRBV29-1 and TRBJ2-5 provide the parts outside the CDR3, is SAVISQKPSRDICQRGTSLTIQCQVDSQVTMMFWYRQQPGQSLTLIATANQGSEATYESGFVIDKFPISRPNLTFSTLTVSNMSPEDSSIYLCSVAQTSGGETQYFGPGTRLLVL.